A single T cell receptor (beta chain) is shown here with its context. The antigen is unknown. This sample is drawn from a study of cytomegalovirus exposure and HLA in healthy donors. After removal of 4 bases from V and 4 bases from J, the junction contained 14 bases not matched to a gene. Looked up from germline, CDR1 is SGHRS and CDR2 is YFSETQ. The length of the CDR3 is 17 residues. The PCR was carried out with 60 Vbeta primers and 13 Jbeta primers. TCRdb keeps only in-frame clones here, not all; method: immunoSEQ multiplex PCR. The top ten hold around 4.8% of the sample, which has roughly 120,000 clones, around two thirds seen once. Study-wide results and limits: The authors judged a highly shared variant cluster likely a sequencing artifact. In a later analysis, at a false discovery rate of 0.05, fewer than 20,000 TCR beta sequences matched HLA alleles.

This chain joins TRBV5-1 and TRBJ2-5; TRBD2 agrees at 9 bases. The sequence came from a man in his sixties in good health and CMV-seropositive. Material for sequencing was PBMCs. In nucleotides, the CDR3 is TGCGCCAGCAGCCCGACTTATGGCGGGGGGGCGCGAGAGACCCAGTACTTC. The encoded protein is CASSPTYGGGARETQYF.